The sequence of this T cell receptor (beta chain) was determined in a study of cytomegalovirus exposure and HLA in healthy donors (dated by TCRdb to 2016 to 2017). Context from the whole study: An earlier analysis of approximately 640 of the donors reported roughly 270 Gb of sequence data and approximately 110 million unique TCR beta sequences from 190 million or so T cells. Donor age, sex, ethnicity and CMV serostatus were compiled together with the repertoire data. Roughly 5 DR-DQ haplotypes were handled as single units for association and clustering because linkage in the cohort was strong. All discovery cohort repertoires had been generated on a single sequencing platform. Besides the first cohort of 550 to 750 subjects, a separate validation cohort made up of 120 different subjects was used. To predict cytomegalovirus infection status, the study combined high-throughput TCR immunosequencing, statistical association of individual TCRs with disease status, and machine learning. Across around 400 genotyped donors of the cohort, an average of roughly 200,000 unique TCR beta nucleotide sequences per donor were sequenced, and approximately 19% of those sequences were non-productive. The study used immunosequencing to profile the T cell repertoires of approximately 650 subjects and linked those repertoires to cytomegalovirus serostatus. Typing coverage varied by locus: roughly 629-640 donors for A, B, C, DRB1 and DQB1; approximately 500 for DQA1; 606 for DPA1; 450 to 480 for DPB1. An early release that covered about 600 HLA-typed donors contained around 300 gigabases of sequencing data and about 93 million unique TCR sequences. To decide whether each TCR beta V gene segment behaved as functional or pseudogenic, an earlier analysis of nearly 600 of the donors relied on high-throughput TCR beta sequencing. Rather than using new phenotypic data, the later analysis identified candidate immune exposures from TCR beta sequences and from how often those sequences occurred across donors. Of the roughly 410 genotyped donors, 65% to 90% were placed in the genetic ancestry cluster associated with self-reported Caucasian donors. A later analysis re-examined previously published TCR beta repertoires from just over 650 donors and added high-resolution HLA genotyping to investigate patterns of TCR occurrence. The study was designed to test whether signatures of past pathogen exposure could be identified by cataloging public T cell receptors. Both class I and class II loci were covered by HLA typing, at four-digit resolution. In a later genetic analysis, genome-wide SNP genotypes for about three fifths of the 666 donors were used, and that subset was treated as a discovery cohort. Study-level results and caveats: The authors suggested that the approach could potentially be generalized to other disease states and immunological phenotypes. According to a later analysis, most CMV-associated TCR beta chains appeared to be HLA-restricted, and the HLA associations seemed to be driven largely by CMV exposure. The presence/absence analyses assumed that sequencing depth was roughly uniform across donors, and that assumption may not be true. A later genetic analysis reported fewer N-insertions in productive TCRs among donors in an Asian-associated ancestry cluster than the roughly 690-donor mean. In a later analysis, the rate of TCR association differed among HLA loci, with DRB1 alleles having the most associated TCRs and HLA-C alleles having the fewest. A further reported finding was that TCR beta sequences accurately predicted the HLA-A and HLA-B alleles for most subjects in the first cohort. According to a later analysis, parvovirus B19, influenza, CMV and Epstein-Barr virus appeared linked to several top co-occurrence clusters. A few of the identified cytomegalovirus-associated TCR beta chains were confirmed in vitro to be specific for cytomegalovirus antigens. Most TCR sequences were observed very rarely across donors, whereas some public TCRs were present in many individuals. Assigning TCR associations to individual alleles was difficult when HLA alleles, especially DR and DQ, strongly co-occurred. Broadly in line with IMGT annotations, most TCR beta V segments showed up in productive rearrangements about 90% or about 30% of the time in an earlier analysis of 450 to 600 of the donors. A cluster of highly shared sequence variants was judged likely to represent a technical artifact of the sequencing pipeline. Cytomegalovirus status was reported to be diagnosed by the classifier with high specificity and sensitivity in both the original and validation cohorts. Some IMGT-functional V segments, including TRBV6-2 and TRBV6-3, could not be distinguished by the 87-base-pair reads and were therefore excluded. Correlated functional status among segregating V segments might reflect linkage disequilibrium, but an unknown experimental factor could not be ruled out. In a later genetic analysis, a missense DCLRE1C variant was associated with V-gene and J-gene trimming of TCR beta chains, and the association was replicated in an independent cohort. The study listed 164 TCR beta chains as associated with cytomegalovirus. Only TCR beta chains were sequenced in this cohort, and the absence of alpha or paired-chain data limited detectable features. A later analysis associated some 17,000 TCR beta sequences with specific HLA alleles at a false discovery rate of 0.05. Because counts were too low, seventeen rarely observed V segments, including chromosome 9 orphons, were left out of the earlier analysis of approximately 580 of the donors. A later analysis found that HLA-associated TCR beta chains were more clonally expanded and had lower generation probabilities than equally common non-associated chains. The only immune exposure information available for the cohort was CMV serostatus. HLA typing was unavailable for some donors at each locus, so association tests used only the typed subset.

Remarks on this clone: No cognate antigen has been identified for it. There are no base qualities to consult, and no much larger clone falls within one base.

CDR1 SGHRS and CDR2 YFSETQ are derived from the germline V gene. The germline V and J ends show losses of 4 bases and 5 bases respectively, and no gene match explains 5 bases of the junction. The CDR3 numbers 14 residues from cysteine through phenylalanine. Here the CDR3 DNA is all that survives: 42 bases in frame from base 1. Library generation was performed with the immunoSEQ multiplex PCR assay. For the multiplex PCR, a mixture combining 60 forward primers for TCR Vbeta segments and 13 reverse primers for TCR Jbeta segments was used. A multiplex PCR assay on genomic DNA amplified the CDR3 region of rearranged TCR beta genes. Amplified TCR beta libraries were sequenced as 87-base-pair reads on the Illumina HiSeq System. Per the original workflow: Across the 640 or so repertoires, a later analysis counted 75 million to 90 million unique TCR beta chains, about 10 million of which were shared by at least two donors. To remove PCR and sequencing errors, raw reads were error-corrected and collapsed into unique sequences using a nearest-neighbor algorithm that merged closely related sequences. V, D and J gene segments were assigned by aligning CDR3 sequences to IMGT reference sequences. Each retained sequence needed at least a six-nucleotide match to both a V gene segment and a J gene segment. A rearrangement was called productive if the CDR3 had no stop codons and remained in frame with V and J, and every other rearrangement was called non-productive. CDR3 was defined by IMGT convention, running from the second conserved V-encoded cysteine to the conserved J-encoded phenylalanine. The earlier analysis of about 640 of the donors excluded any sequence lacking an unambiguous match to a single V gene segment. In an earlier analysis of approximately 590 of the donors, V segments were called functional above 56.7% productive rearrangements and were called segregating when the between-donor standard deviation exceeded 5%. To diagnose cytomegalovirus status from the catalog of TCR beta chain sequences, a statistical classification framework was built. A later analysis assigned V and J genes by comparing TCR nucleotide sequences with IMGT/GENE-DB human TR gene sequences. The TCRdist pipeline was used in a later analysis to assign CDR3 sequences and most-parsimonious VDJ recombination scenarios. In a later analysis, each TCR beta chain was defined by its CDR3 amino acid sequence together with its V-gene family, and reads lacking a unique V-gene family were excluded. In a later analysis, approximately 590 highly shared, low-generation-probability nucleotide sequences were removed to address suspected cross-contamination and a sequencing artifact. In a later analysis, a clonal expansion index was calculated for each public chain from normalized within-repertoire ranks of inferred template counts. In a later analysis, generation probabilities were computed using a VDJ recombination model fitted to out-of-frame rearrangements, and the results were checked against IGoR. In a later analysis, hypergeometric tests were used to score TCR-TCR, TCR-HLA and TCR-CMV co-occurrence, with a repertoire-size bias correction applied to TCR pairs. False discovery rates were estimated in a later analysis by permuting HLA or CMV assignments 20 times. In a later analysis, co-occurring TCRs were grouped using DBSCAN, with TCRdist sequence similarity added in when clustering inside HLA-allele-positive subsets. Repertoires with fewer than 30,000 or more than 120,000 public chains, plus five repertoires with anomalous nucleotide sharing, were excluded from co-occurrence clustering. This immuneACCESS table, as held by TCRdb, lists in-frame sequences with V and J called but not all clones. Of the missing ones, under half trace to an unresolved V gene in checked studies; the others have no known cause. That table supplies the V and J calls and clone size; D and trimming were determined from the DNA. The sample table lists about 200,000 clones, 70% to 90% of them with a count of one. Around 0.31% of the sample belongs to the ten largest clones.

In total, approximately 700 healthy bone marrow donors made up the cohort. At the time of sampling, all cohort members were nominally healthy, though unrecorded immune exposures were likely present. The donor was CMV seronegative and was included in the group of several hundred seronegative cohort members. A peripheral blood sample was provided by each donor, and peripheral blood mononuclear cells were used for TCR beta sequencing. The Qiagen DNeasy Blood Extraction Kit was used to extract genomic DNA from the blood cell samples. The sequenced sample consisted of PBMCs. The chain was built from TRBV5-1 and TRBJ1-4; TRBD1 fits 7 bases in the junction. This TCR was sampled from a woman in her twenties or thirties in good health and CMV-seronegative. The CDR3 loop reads CASSADRANEKLFF. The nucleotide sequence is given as TGCGCCAGCAGCGCCGACAGGGCGAATGAAAAACTGTTTTTT.